The 12 T cell receptor beta chains in this list originate from one sample, sequenced in a study of cytomegalovirus exposure and HLA in healthy donors. PCR used 60 Vbeta primers and 13 Jbeta primers. The protocol was immunoSEQ multiplex PCR, while the TCRdb copy is restricted to in-frame clones and leaves out a portion. This sample carries around 37,000 clones, about 84% of them seen once, and the ten largest clones take about 2.9%. Sequenced: PBMCs. The receptors derive from a man aged 50 or older in good health and CMV-seronegative.

Notes on this clone: This CDR3 is also generated by other DNA sequences in the sample. The chain employs TRBV5-5 and TRBJ2-5, with a tentative D call TRBD2 (7 bases). Germline V gene sequence: CDR1 SGHKS, CDR2 YYEKEE (reference sequence). The CDR3 is made up of 15 amino acids. V lost 4 bases, J lost 4 bases, and 17 bases lay in between. CDR3 residues: CASSMITGGGETQYF. The CDR3 coding sequence is TGTGCCAGCAGCATGATCACGGGGGGCGGAGAGACCCAGTACTTC.

V is TRBV19 and J is TRBJ1-1, with 7 positions matching TRBD1. V lost 5 bases to trimming and J lost 5 bases; unmatched junction nucleotides: 5. Per the germline V gene, CDR1 is LNHDA and CDR2 is SQIVND (reference sequence). The CDR3 loop spans 13 amino acids. The CDR3 loop is CASSPDRLTEAFF. CDR3 sequence (DNA): TGTGCCAGTAGTCCGGACAGGTTAACTGAAGCTTTCTTT. Looking up the rest from reference TRBV19 and TRBJ1-1 gives the full variable domain: DGGITQSPKYLFRKEGQNVTLSCEQNLNHDAMYWYRQDPGQGLRLIYYSQIVNDFQKGDIAEGYSVSREKKESFPLTVTSAQKNPTAFYLCASSPDRLTEAFFGQGTRLTVV.

The chain uses TRBV7-2 and TRBJ1-1; no firm D call. The CDR3 covers 13 residues. CDR1 and CDR2 from the germline V gene are SGHTA and FQGNSA. The ends were cut back, 2 bases at V and 8 bases at J, with 12 bases in the middle. CDR3 region: CASSLKFGREAFF. CDR3 sequence (DNA): TGTGCCAGCAGCTTAAAATTCGGGAGAGAAGCTTTCTTT.

This chain uses TRBV19 with TRBJ2-7, with TRBD1 matching over 10 bases. Germline V CDR1 and CDR2: LNHDA, SQIVND (reference sequence). V lost 5 bases, J lost 3 bases, and 7 bases stayed unmatched. This CDR3 region has 15 residues. CDR3 in DNA: TGTGCCAGTAGTTCTTCCGGGACAGGGGTCTACGAGCAGTACTTC. Its translation: CASSSSGTGVYEQYF.

This chain links TRBV5-4 with TRBJ1-2, with 8 bases aligning to TRBD1. From germline, CDR1 is SGHNT and CDR2 YYREEE (reference sequence). The CDR3 length is 14 residues. Trimming took 5 bases from V and 2 from J; bases not matched to a gene: 5. For the CDR3, the DNA is TGTGCCAGCAGATTAGACAGGGGAAACTATGGCTACACCTTC. This sequence encodes CASRLDRGNYGYTF.

The rearrangement uses TRBV5-4 and TRBJ2-1; D is possibly TRBD2 (5 bases). CDR3 size: 12 residues. Germline assignment: CDR1 SGHNT and CDR2 YYREEE (reference sequence). V lost 4 bases, J lost 7 bases, and 9 bases lay in between. The CDR3 here is CASSDGGNEQFF. Here the CDR3 DNA reads TGTGCCAGCAGCGACGGCGGGAATGAGCAGTTCTTC.

V is TRBV18 and J is TRBJ2-1; 10 bases are a match to TRBD1. The V segment lost 3 bases and the J segment 6 bases; nucleotides outside the gene matches: 5. The CDR3 has 15 residues. Germline CDR1 is KGHSH and CDR2 is LQKENI. This CDR3 is CASSPLDRGSNEQFF. The DNA of the CDR3 is TGTGCCAGCTCACCGCTGGACAGGGGGTCCAATGAGCAGTTCTTC.

The chain combines TRBV11-1 with TRBJ1-1; 8 positions match TRBD1. The V segment lost 8 bases and the J segment 0 bases; nucleotides outside the gene matches: 2. CDR1 SGHAT and CDR2 FQDESV come from the germline V gene (reference sequence). The CDR3 extends over 13 amino acids. The chain's CDR3 is CASGQGLNTEAFF. In DNA form, the CDR3 reads TGTGCCAGCGGACAGGGACTGAACACTGAAGCTTTCTTT.

V usage is TRBV29-1 and J usage is TRBJ2-5; D possibly corresponds to TRBD2 (6 bases). TRBJ2-7 matches the DNA end more closely, so the J call is doubtful. The CDR3 contains 13 residues. CDR1 is SQVTM and CDR2 is ANQGSEA in the germline V gene. In nucleotides, the CDR3 is TGCAGCGCCGGGAGCTCGAGCTCCTACGAGCAGTACTTC. Encoded protein: CSAGSSSSYEQYF.

The chain couples TRBV7-2 to TRBJ2-5; D is perhaps TRBD2 (5 bases). CDR1 and CDR2 (germline): SGHTA, FQGNSA. V gave up 2 bases and J gave up 5 bases, with 12 bases separating them. The CDR3 is 14 amino acids. DNA of the CDR3: TGTGCCAGCAGCTTAATGGGCGGCGGGGAGACCCAGTACTTC. Translated: CASSLMGGGETQYF.

This clone has only a few counts. The junction does not match germline at one end; this may be a read error. The V gene is TRBV7-9, the J gene TRBJ1-1, with D possibly matching TRBD1 (5 bases). Germline V gives CDR1 SEHNR, CDR2 FQNEAQ (reference sequence). This CDR3 is 14 amino acids long. CDR3 DNA: TGTTCCAGCAGCTCGGAAGGGGTTGGCACTGAAGCTTTCTTT. This sequence encodes CSSSSEGVGTEAFF. Full variable domain (missing parts from reference TRBV7-9 and TRBJ1-1): DTGVSQNPRHKITKRGQNVTFRCDPISEHNRLYWYRQTLGQGPEFLTYFQNEAQLEKSRLLSDRFSAERPKGSFSTLEIQRTEQGDSAMYLCSSSSEGVGTEAFFGQGTRLTVV.

This clone has only one observation. The V call is TRBV5-6, the J call TRBJ1-4; 9 positions agree with TRBD1. V lost 4 bases and J lost 7; bases outside the gene matches: 5. The CDR3 extends over 14 amino acids. From germline, CDR1 is SGHDT and CDR2 YYEEEE. In nucleotides, the CDR3 is TGTGCCAGCAGCACACAGGGGGCAAGTGAAAAACTGTTTTTT. This codes for CASSTQGASEKLFF.